Listed here are 7 T cell receptor beta chains from one sample, sequenced in a study of T cell responses to AZD1222 COVID-19 vaccine. Produced via immunoSEQ multiplex PCR; TCRdb's table is partial and in-frame only. Of fewer than 80,000 clones detected, about four fifths appear once; the ten largest clones hold approximately 23%. The material sequenced was peripheral blood, taken on day 0 of MenACWY control vaccination. The receptors were sampled from an adult in good health.

V gene TRBV9 combines with J gene TRBJ2-3; D might be TRBD1 (5 bases). Per germline, CDR1 SGDLS and CDR2 YYNGEE. The V gene lost 0 bases and the J gene lost 0 bases, with 11 bases spanning the gap. The CDR3 is 16 residues long. The CDR3 sequence: CASSVEGHWSTDTQYF. DNA of the CDR3: TGTGCCAGCAGCGTAGAAGGACACTGGAGCACAGATACGCAGTATTTT.

This chain joins TRBV27 and TRBJ2-7; 9 positions agree with TRBD2. Trimming at V came to 7 bases and at J to 0 bases, leaving 13 bases not matched to a gene. The CDR3 has 17 amino acids. Germline V gives CDR1 MNHEY, CDR2 SMNVEV (reference sequence). The CDR3 spells CASIKLAGFRSSYEQYF. The CDR3 DNA is TGTGCCAGCATAAAACTAGCGGGTTTTCGAAGCTCCTACGAGCAGTACTTC.

CDR3 protein: CATRGTGNEQFF. The CDR3 DNA follows: TGTGCCACCAGGGGTACAGGGAATGAGCAGTTCTTC. This chain joins TRBV15 and TRBJ2-1; a weak D match, TRBD1 (6 bases). Trimming stripped 6 bases from V and 7 bases from J, with 10 bases between. CDR1 and CDR2 (germline): LNHNV, YYDKDF (reference sequence). This CDR3 region has 12 residues.

The V call is TRBV20-1, the J call TRBJ1-3; D is perhaps TRBD1 (5 bases). CDR1 and CDR2 from the germline V gene are DFQATT and SNEGSKA (reference sequence). V was cut by 3 bases and J by 4 bases, with 13 bases left in between. The CDR3 extends over 14 amino acids. CDR3 in amino acids: CSASRAPGGNTIYF. The DNA of the CDR3 is TGCAGTGCTAGTCGGGCTCCAGGGGGAAACACCATATATTTT.

V is TRBV29-1 and J is TRBJ1-2; TRBD1 agrees at 8 bases. The CDR3 is 14 amino acids. CDR1 and CDR2 (germline): SQVTM, ANQGSEA. Germline trimming cut 7 bases from V and 6 bases from J; bases unmatched to any gene: 13. The CDR3 nucleotides read TGCAGCGCCCGAAGCGCAGGGGGCATGGATGGCTACACCTTC. Amino acid sequence: CSARSAGGMDGYTF. The whole variable domain, remainder taken from reference TRBV29-1 and TRBJ1-2, is SAVISQKPSRDICQRGTSLTIQCQVDSQVTMMFWYRQQPGQSLTLIATANQGSEATYESGFVIDKFPISRPNLTFSTLTVSNMSPEDSSIYLCSARSAGGMDGYTFGSGTRLTVV.

The V and J genes are TRBV7-2 and TRBJ2-1; 9 bases map to TRBD2. The V and J ends lost 5 bases and 2 bases, in that order; junction bases with no gene match: 7. The CDR3 covers 16 residues. Germline CDR1 SGHTA, CDR2 FQGNSA. CDR3 in DNA: TGTGCCAGCAGCCCATTGGCGGGGGGGACCTACAATGAGCAGTTCTTC. Translating gives CASSPLAGGTYNEQFF.

V and J are TRBV5-1 and TRBJ2-3; D gene uncertain. The CDR3 runs to 11 residues. Trimming took 4 bases from V and 8 from J, leaving 8 bases between them. Germline V CDR1 and CDR2: SGHRS, YFSETQ. The chain's CDR3 is CASSTTGTQYF. The CDR3, as DNA: TGCGCCAGCAGCACGACTGGTACGCAGTATTTT. Drawing the rest from reference TRBV5-1 and TRBJ2-3, the complete variable domain is KAGVTQTPRYLIKTRGQQVTLSCSPISGHRSVSWYQQTPGQGLQFLFEYFSETQRNKGNFPGRFSGRQFSNSRSEMNVSTLELGDSALYLCASSTTGTQYFGPGTRLTVL.